One and the same sample provided the 16 T cell receptor beta chains below, sequenced in a study of T-cell memory formation after mild COVID-19. Using its own MiXCR run on the 5' RACE reads, TCRdb lists one record per CDR3 protein. This sample has 470,000 or so distinct CDR3 sequences, with roughly 18% found just once. Sequences were obtained from PBMCs or a T cell subset sorted from them (not recorded which). The receptors stem from a man younger than 35 who had mild COVID-19 (a few samples of this study predate the infection). Cell type and time point are not known.

This clonotype came up many times. The rearrangement uses TRBV9 and TRBJ1-1; D is perhaps TRBD1 (5 bases). Per the germline V gene, CDR1 is SGDLS and CDR2 is YYNGEE. The CDR3 is made up of 14 amino acids. Trimming took off 0 bases at V and 4 bases at J, with 10 bases between the two ends. CDR3 sequence: CASSVVGGGTEAFF. The CDR3 region has the DNA TGTGCCAGCAGCGTAGTCGGGGGAGGCACTGAAGCTTTCTTT.

The chain combines TRBV4-1 with TRBJ1-1; D gene uncertain. With 1 base removed from V and 6 bases from J, the gap between germline ends came to 18 bases. The CDR3 has 16 amino acids. Germline V lookup: CDR1 MGHRA, CDR2 YSYEKL. The CDR3 region has the DNA TGCGCCAGCAGCCAAGGCGCCAAAACGAGGGATGCTGAAGCTTTCTTT. It codes for CASSQGAKTRDAEAFF.

The rearrangement uses TRBV5-4 and TRBJ2-5; no clear D gene. CDR1 SGHNT and CDR2 YYREEE come from the germline V gene (reference sequence). V lost 10 bases, J lost 5 bases, and 9 bases lay in between. The length of the CDR3 is 10 residues. DNA for the CDR3: TGTGCCTACTCTTGGGAGACCCAGTACTTC. This codes for CAYSWETQYF.

The chain employs TRBV7-2 and TRBJ1-6; D is possibly TRBD1 (5 bases). Germline CDR1 is SGHTA and CDR2 is FQGNSA. V lost 3 bases to trimming and J lost 10 bases, with 19 bases between them. The CDR3 spans 16 residues. The CDR3 DNA follows: TGTGCCAGCAGCTTGGCAGGGTGGCCCGGCAGCTCACCCCTCCACTTT. It encodes CASSLAGWPGSSPLHF.

The sample holds a few counts of this clonotype. V usage is TRBV7-2 and J usage is TRBJ2-1; the D gene could be TRBD1 or TRBD2 (5 bases each). Germline V CDR1 and CDR2: SGHTA, FQGNSA. V was trimmed by 6 bases and J by 10 bases, leaving 13 bases between them. This CDR3 is built from 12 residues. CDR3 protein: CASSPVWDEQFF. DNA of the CDR3: TGTGCCAGCAGTCCAGTCTGGGACGAGCAGTTCTTC.

The V gene is TRBV7-2, the J gene TRBJ1-3; 7 positions agree with TRBD1. Germline loops: CDR1 SGHTA, CDR2 FQGNSA. This CDR3 is 16 amino acids long. J gave up 2 bases and V 5 bases, and 9 bases lay outside the gene matches. For the CDR3, the DNA is TGTGCCAGCAGCCCGGGACAGTTCATAGCTGGAAACACCATATATTTT. Translated: CASSPGQFIAGNTIYF.

The gene calls are TRBV9 and TRBJ1-2; D gene ambiguous. CDR3 length: 17 residues. V was pared by 0 bases and J by 8 bases, with 23 bases between. Per germline, CDR1 SGDLS and CDR2 YYNGEE. The CDR3 reads CASSVAERLTVSGGYTF. The CDR3 nucleotides read TGTGCCAGCAGCGTAGCTGAGCGGTTAACCGTTTCTGGGGGCTACACCTTC.

The chain carries TRBV12-3 or TRBV12-4 and TRBJ2-2; 9 bases map to TRBD2. There are 15 residues in the CDR3. After removal of 7 bases from V and 2 bases from J, the junction contained 5 bases not matched to a gene. The CDR3 is CASTWRGGNTGELFF. The CDR3 nucleotides are TGTGCCAGCACTTGGCGGGGGGGAAACACCGGGGAGCTGTTTTTT.

This clonotype was observed a handful of times. J is TRBJ1-2 and V is TRBV5-1; no firm D call. The germline V and J ends were trimmed by 0 bases and 4 bases, with 13 bases remaining between them. The CDR3 has 15 residues. Germline V gives CDR1 SGHRS, CDR2 YFSETQ. This CDR3 is CASSLAVAGTYGYTF. The DNA for the CDR3 is TGCGCCAGCAGCTTGGCCGTCGCAGGAACCTATGGCTACACCTTC.

V and J are TRBV15 and TRBJ2-7, with 7 bases that match TRBD1. The CDR3 consists of 15 residues. Germline V gene lookup returns CDR1 LNHNV and CDR2 YYDKDF (reference sequence). V shed 5 bases and J 1 base; nucleotides not matched to a gene: 8. As DNA, the CDR3 is TGTGCCACCAGCTCCCGACAGGGACCATCCTACGAGCAGTACTTC. Protein sequence: CATSSRQGPSYEQYF.

As to this clonotype: Compared with germline, one end of the junction differs, possibly owing to a read error. The V call is TRBV7-2, the J call TRBJ2-5; possibly TRBD1 for D (5 bases). This CDR3 spans 14 amino acids. CDR1 and CDR2 (germline): SGHTA, FQGNSA. Here the CDR3 reads CASSAQGIQETKYF. Here the CDR3 DNA reads TGTGCCAGCAGCGCTCAGGGCATCCAAGAGACCAAGTACTTC.

In DNA, the CDR3 is TGCGCCAGCAGCCAAGATTGGGTGACAGGGGGCAGTCGTGGCTACACCTTC. Encoded protein: CASSQDWVTGGSRGYTF. This chain uses TRBV4-3 with TRBJ1-2, with 10 bases fitting TRBD1. This CDR3 has 17 residues. Germline V gene sequence: CDR1 LGHNA, CDR2 YSLEER. Trimming cost V 0 bases and J 7 bases; bases outside gene matches: 11.

This clonotype was counted at least ten times. The V call is TRBV7-2, the J call TRBJ2-3; no clear D. V was pared by 1 base and J by 4 bases, with 12 bases between. The CDR3 runs to 15 residues. Germline-derived CDR1 and CDR2 are SGHTA and FQGNSA. CDR3 coding DNA: TGTGCCAGCAGCTTAGGGTTGGGTAGGGCAGATACGCAGTATTTT. This sequence encodes CASSLGLGRADTQYF.

A few counts support this clonotype. The chain recombines TRBV18 with TRBJ2-4, with a weak D call TRBD2 (5 bases). Looked up from germline, CDR1 is KGHSH and CDR2 is LQKENI. V was pared by 3 bases and J by 6 bases, with 12 bases between. This CDR3 is 14 amino acids long. CDR3 nucleotides: TGTGCCAGCTCACCCCCAGCGGCGCCAAACATTCAGTACTTC. Encoded protein: CASSPPAAPNIQYF.

This chain connects TRBV10-3 to TRBJ1-5; TRBD1 is a possible D gene (6 bases). V dropped 10 bases and J dropped 4 bases, with 17 bases sitting between them. The CDR3 is 14 amino acids. Germline V gene data show CDR1 as ENHRY and CDR2 as SYGVKD. The CDR3 region has the DNA TGTGCCAGCTGCTCGGGGGCGGGGAATCAGCCCCAGCATTTT. The encoded protein is CASCSGAGNQPQHF.

This clonotype was seen only a few times. The genes are TRBV20-1 and TRBJ1-1, with D possibly TRBD1 on 5 matching bases. V lost 3 bases, J lost 4 bases, and 9 bases lay in between. CDR1 is DFQATT and CDR2 is SNEGSKA in the germline V gene (reference sequence). CDR3 size: 12 residues. CDR3: CSASPGGTEAFF. The DNA of the CDR3 is TGCAGTGCTAGCCCTGGGGGCACTGAAGCTTTCTTT.